Listed below are T cell receptor beta chains from one sample, sequenced in a study of blood T cells in healthy people across ages. TCRdb re-called the 5' RACE reads through MiXCR, storing one row per CDR3 protein. This table has 780,000 or so distinct CDR3 sequences, about 56% appearing once. What was sequenced was blood. Receptors originate from a man aged 35 to 55 in good health. The CDR3 runs from the conserved cysteine through the conserved F or W. D genes are given only for firm matches. The listing skips clone size in some rows; elsewhere it reads once, few, many or a size class.

V gene	clone size	D gene	J gene	CDR3 protein	CDR3 DNA
TRBV20-1	.	TRBD2	TRBJ2-7	CSARDRAGDYYEQYF	TGCAGTGCTAGAGATCGAGCGGGAGACTACTACGAGCAGTACTTC
TRBV20-1	.	TRBD2	TRBJ2-1	CSATWTSGPQLNEQFF	TGCAGTGCTACATGGACTAGCGGGCCTCAGCTGAATGAGCAGTTCTTC
TRBV29-1	.	TRBD2	TRBJ2-5	CSVGHGGGGSGETQYF	TGCAGCGTGGGGCATGGGGGTGGCGGGAGCGGGGAGACCCAGTACTTC
TRBV7-6	.	TRBD2	TRBJ2-1	CASSLSGRGDEQFF	TGTGCCAGCAGCCTTAGCGGGAGGGGGGATGAGCAGTTCTTC
TRBV20-1	.	.	TRBJ2-7	CSASGSDSYEQYF	TGCAGTGCTAGTGGCAGTGATTCCTACGAGCAGTACTTC
TRBV7-2	.	.	TRBJ2-3	CASSLGWSVTDTQYF	TGTGCCAGCAGCTTAGGGTGGTCCGTCACAGATACGCAGTATTTT
TRBV9	.	.	TRBJ1-6	CASSVAFGRRNSPLHF	TGTGCCAGCAGCGTAGCTTTTGGACGGAGAAATTCACCCCTCCACTTT
TRBV10-3	few	.	TRBJ1-2	CAISEVRAYGYTF	TGTGCCATCAGTGAGGTCCGCGCCTATGGCTACACCTTC
TRBV20-1	few	.	TRBJ2-7	CSSQASGSYEQYF	TGCAGCAGCCAGGCTTCTGGCTCCTACGAGCAGTACTTC
TRBV11-2	.	.	TRBJ2-1	CASSFSQGVDEQFF	TGTGCCAGCAGCTTCTCCCAAGGGGTAGATGAGCAGTTCTTC
TRBV20-1	.	TRBD2	TRBJ2-5	CSAQRGRQETQYF	TGCAGTGCCCAGCGGGGGAGACAAGAGACCCAGTACTTC
TRBV7-9	.	TRBD2	TRBJ2-5	CASSPKTSGAPETQYF	TGTGCCAGCAGCCCCAAGACTAGCGGGGCCCCAGAGACCCAGTACTTC
TRBV28	.	.	TRBJ1-5	CASSLLQDPQRVQPQHF	TGTGCCAGCAGTTTACTACAAGACCCTCAGAGGGTTCAGCCCCAGCATTTT
TRBV5-4	.	.	TRBJ2-3	CASSRDVDTQYF	TGTGCCAGCAGCCGGGACGTGGATACGCAGTATTTT
TRBV20-1	.	.	TRBJ2-1	CSAYPWSYNEQFF	TGCAGTGCATACCCCTGGTCCTACAATGAGCAGTTCTTC
TRBV5-1	.	.	TRBJ2-3	CASSGSGFPDTQYF	TGCGCCAGCAGCGGATCAGGGTTCCCAGATACGCAGTATTTT
TRBV5-1	.	TRBD1	TRBJ2-1	CASSLATGAYERFF	TGCGCCAGCAGCTTGGCGACAGGGGCCTATGAGCGGTTCTTC
TRBV25-1	.	TRBD1	TRBJ2-3	CASSELQGAGDTQYF	TGTGCCAGCAGTGAACTACAGGGGGCGGGAGATACGCAGTATTTT
TRBV5-1	once	.	TRBJ2-3	CASSPGQTDTQYF	TGCGCCAGCAGCCCTGGACAGACAGATACGCAGTATTTT
TRBV11-2	few	.	TRBJ2-7	CASSSIPGDEQYF	TGTGCCTCCAGCAGCATCCCGGGGGACGAGCAGTACTTC
TRBV12-3/TRBV12-4	.	.	TRBJ2-7	CASSLSAPYEQYF	TGTGCCAGCAGTTTAAGTGCACCCTACGAGCAGTACTTC
TRBV20-1	.	.	TRBJ2-7	CSASSRRGWMSYEQYF	TGCAGTGCTAGTTCCCGCAGGGGATGGATGTCCTACGAGCAGTACTTC